What follows is one T cell receptor (beta chain) and its context. The record originates from a study of blood T cell repertoires in COVID-19. Study summary: Sources were T cells, B-cell-depleted T cells, or PBMCs; the material itself was cDNA or gDNA.

The CDR3 runs to 15 residues. V lost 0 bases to trimming and J lost 6 bases; unmatched junction nucleotides: 4. Germline lookup yields CDR1 MNHEY and CDR2 SVGEGT. Per the original methods: The authors estimated nucleated cell counts from reference gene primer amplification. The data were produced by immunoSEQ multiplex PCR, yet TCRdb's version contains in-frame clones alone and is incomplete. Clone size and the V and J calls come from that table; the DNA yielded D and trimming. The sample carries 75,000 to 95,000 clones, around three quarters recorded once. This sequence originates from an older woman in a cohort sampled during active or convalescent COVID-19. The rearrangement joins TRBV6-2 or TRBV6-3 to TRBJ2-1; 8 nucleotides match TRBD1. The sample taken for sequencing was peripheral blood. The chain's CDR3 is CASSYSRQGANEQFF. The CDR3 region has the DNA TGTGCCAGCAGTTACTCGAGGCAGGGGGCCAATGAGCAGTTCTTC.